Detailed here is one T cell receptor beta chain. Its antigen is still unknown. An end of the junction does not agree with germline; a read error may underlie this. The data originate from a study of T cells after yellow fever vaccination. About the study: Preparation of fractions with low cell numbers was performed using SMART-Seq v4 Ultra Low Input. Study results and caveats: Clonotypes found in both CD4 and CD8 compartments made up a small share. Secondary responses were weaker yet peaked faster, day 5 versus 15.

From germline, CDR1 is DFQATT and CDR2 SNEGSKA (reference sequence). The CDR3 consists of 17 residues. TCRdb ran MiXCR on the 5' RACE reads and lists one entry per CDR3 protein. This table has approximately 130,000 distinct CDR3 sequences, 12% to 15% appearing once. The sample here was CD8+ T cells sorted from PBMCs, taken 5 days after the yellow fever booster vaccination. The chain recombines TRBV20-1 with TRBJ2-1; D tentatively fits TRBD1 or TRBD2 (6 bases each). The TCR comes from a man younger than 35 who received the YFV17D yellow fever vaccine. The CDR3 sequence: CSVRRGRNRRSYNEQFF. The CDR3 region has the DNA TGCAGTGTTAGAAGGGGGAGGAACCGACGCTCCTACAATGAGCAGTTCTTC.